Below are 10 T cell receptor beta chains sequenced from a single sample in a study of cytomegalovirus exposure and HLA in healthy donors. PCR used 60 Vbeta primers and 13 Jbeta primers. The table came from immunoSEQ multiplex PCR; TCRdb's copy has only in-frame clones and leaves some out. The repertoire has under 200,000 clones, roughly 77% of them found once; the top ten carry around 0.42%. The sample comprised PBMCs. These TCRs come from a male donor in good health and CMV-seropositive.

This chain joins TRBV30 and TRBJ2-5; 14 bases line up with TRBD2. Germline assignment: CDR1 GTSNPN and CDR2 SVGIG (reference sequence). V shed 3 bases and J 5 bases; nucleotides not matched to a gene: 5. The length of the CDR3 is 15 residues. In DNA form, the CDR3 reads TGTGCCTGGAGGATGACTAGCGGGAGGGGGGAGACCCAGTACTTC. Residues: CAWRMTSGRGETQYF.

This rearrangement joins TRBV4-1 to TRBJ2-2; 10 positions agree with TRBD2. This CDR3 comprises 19 residues. J lost 6 bases, V lost 2 bases, and 15 bases had no gene match. Germline assignment: CDR1 MGHRA and CDR2 YSYEKL. This CDR3 reads CASSQITGLAGGAAGELFF. CDR3 DNA: TGCGCCAGCAGCCAAATAACAGGTTTAGCGGGAGGAGCGGCCGGGGAGCTGTTTTTT.

Regarding this clone: Additional DNA sequences in this sample encode the identical CDR3. The rearrangement uses TRBV29-1 and TRBJ1-2; 9 bases are a match to TRBD1. The length of the CDR3 is 11 residues. CDR1 and CDR2 (germline): SQVTM, ANQGSEA. V shed 7 bases, J shed 8 bases, and the junction held 5 bases outside the gene matches. In DNA form, the CDR3 reads TGCAGCGGCGGACAGGGGTGGGGCTACACCTTC. This encodes CSGGQGWGYTF.

The gene calls are TRBV7-6 and TRBJ1-3; TRBD1 aligns across 7 bases. The V gene end was trimmed by 1 base and the J gene end by 0 bases; junction bases not matched to a gene: 9. The CDR3 totals 18 residues. The germline V gene encodes CDR1 SGHVS and CDR2 FNYEAQ. The CDR3 DNA reads TGTGCCAGCAGCTTAGAGAATGTCTGGGACAGCTCTGGAAACACCATATATTTT. Translation gives CASSLENVWDSSGNTIYF.

The V and J genes are TRBV4-1 and TRBJ2-1, with 12 bases fitting TRBD1. V lost 3 bases and J lost 6; bases outside the gene matches: 9. The V gene's germline CDR1 is MGHRA and CDR2 YSYEKL. CDR3 length: 17 amino acids. CDR3 region: CASSQETGTGGLNEQFF. The DNA of the CDR3 is TGCGCCAGCAGCCAGGAAACCGGGACAGGGGGCCTCAATGAGCAGTTCTTC.

The V call is TRBV7-6, the J call TRBJ2-7; maybe TRBD1 (5 bases). Trimming left V 11 bases short and J 2 bases short, with 25 bases between. Germline V gene data show CDR1 as SGHVS and CDR2 as FNYEAQ. This CDR3 is built from 16 residues. DNA of the CDR3: TGTGCCCGCATCCCGCCGGACACAGGAGACCCCTACGAGCAGTACTTC. This encodes CARIPPDTGDPYEQYF.

This rearrangement joins TRBV6-6 to TRBJ1-1; no definite D call. V was clipped by 0 bases and J by 0 bases, with 8 bases between them. The CDR3 covers 15 residues. From germline, CDR1 is MNHNY and CDR2 SVGAGI (reference sequence). CDR3 nucleotide sequence: TGTGCCAGCAGTTACTCGATCGGAGTGAACACTGAAGCTTTCTTT. It specifies CASSYSIGVNTEAFF.

This rearrangement joins TRBV19 to TRBJ1-1; TRBD1 aligns across 8 bases. Germline trimming cut 2 bases from V and 11 bases from J; bases unmatched to any gene: 13. The CDR3 has 15 amino acids. In germline, CDR1 is LNHDA, CDR2 SQIVND (reference sequence). CDR3 nucleotides: TGTGCCAGTAGTATAAACAGGGGGGCTGGGATGATGGCTTTCTTT. Translated, it gives CASSINRGAGMMAFF. Complete variable domain (other parts from reference TRBV19 and TRBJ1-1): DGGITQSPKYLFRKEGQNVTLSCEQNLNHDAMYWYRQDPGQGLRLIYYSQIVNDFQKGDIAEGYSVSREKKESFPLTVTSAQKNPTAFYLCASSINRGAGMMAFFGQGTRLTVV.

Points on this clone: This specimen includes other DNA sequences encoding the same CDR3. V is TRBV11-2 and J is TRBJ2-3; D unresolved. Trimming removed 7 bases from V and 2 bases from J, with 7 bases in between. CDR1 SGHAT and CDR2 FQNNGV come from the germline V gene. The CDR3 runs 12 residues. In DNA form, the CDR3 reads TGTGCCAGCACCCCTTCCACAGATACGCAGTATTTT. Translation: CASTPSTDTQYF.

V usage is TRBV9 and J usage is TRBJ1-3, with no clear D. The germline V and J ends were trimmed by 1 base and 4 bases, with 6 bases remaining between them. The CDR3 extends over 13 amino acids. Germline values: CDR1 SGDLS, CDR2 YYNGEE. In nucleotides, the CDR3 is TGTGCCAGCAGCGTACCGGGAGGAAACACCATATATTTT. Its translation is CASSVPGGNTIYF.